These 9 T cell receptor beta chains originate from one sample sequenced in a study of T cells after yellow fever vaccination. Each CDR3 protein gets one entry after TCRdb re-called the 5' RACE reads with MiXCR. Seen here are hundreds of thousands of distinct CDR3 sequences, around 20% observed once, and the top ten hold 18%. The sample here was PBMCs, taken before the yellow fever booster vaccination. Receptor source: a man aged 18 to 30 who received the YFV17D yellow fever vaccine.

The CDR3 nucleotides are TGTGCCACCAGCGGCCGAGGGGTGCCTGGTCAGCCCCAGCATTTT. Amino acids: CATSGRGVPGQPQHF. This chain links TRBV15 with TRBJ1-5; D is possibly TRBD1 (5 bases). The CDR3 extends over 15 amino acids. Trimming removed 5 bases at V and 6 bases at J, with 17 bases between. Germline values: CDR1 LNHNV, CDR2 YYDKDF (reference sequence).

The chain couples TRBV7-2 to TRBJ2-1, with 10 bases that match TRBD1. The germline V gene encodes CDR1 SGHTA and CDR2 FQGNSA. The ends lost 7 bases at V and 4 bases at J; junction bases unmatched: 7. This CDR3 has 15 residues. The CDR3 coding sequence is TGTGCCAGCAATACCCCGGGACAGGGGTACAATGAGCAGTTCTTC. Protein sequence: CASNTPGQGYNEQFF. The full variable domain, completed using reference TRBV7-2 and TRBJ2-1, is GAGVSQSPSNKVTEKGKDVELRCDPISGHTALYWYRQSLGQGLEFLIYFQGNSAPDKSGLPSDRFSAERTGGSVSTLTIQRTQQEDSAVYLCASNTPGQGYNEQFFGPGTRLTVL.

V is TRBV6-1 and J is TRBJ1-5; perhaps TRBD1 as D (5 bases). Per the germline V gene, CDR1 is MNHNS and CDR2 is SASEGT. The CDR3 length is 15 residues. V lost 10 bases, J lost 0 bases, and 16 bases lay in between. CDR3 amino acids: CATMEGPYSNQPQHF. For the CDR3, the DNA is TGTGCCACCATGGAGGGGCCCTATAGCAATCAGCCCCAGCATTTT.

This clonotype has a handful of counts. The chain employs TRBV12-5 and TRBJ2-5; TRBD1 or TRBD2 may be the D gene (5 bases each). The CDR3 sequence is 13 residues long. V gave up 5 bases and J gave up 3 bases, with 10 bases separating them. Germline CDR1 reads LGHNT; CDR2 reads FRNRAP. This CDR3 is CASGLGTEETQYF. The CDR3 region has the DNA TGTGCTAGTGGTCTCGGGACGGAAGAGACCCAGTACTTC.

This clonotype has just a few counts. V usage is TRBV7-2 and J usage is TRBJ2-5, with D possibly TRBD1 on 6 matching bases. CDR1 and CDR2 from the germline V gene are SGHTA and FQGNSA. The CDR3 has 14 amino acids. Trimming took off 5 bases at V and 2 bases at J, with 12 bases between the two ends. For the CDR3, the DNA is TGTGCCAGCAGCACCGTGGACAGACAAGAGACCCAGTACTTC. This codes for CASSTVDRQETQYF.

This sequence joins TRBV4-2 and TRBJ1-3; D not certain. CDR3 size: 14 residues. CDR1 LGHNA and CDR2 YNFKEQ come from the germline V gene. V dropped 0 bases and J dropped 2 bases, with 5 bases sitting between them. The CDR3 sequence is CASSQERAGNTIYF. The CDR3 nucleotides read TGTGCCAGCAGCCAAGAGAGGGCTGGAAACACCATATATTTT.

The chain employs TRBV6-5 and TRBJ2-1; 13 bases align to TRBD2. V dropped 6 bases and J dropped 4; count of bases not matched to a gene: 3. Per germline, CDR1 MNHEY and CDR2 SVGAGI. This CDR3 is 15 amino acids long. CDR3 DNA: TGTGCCAGCAGCACTAGCGGGGGGGCTTACAATGAGCAGTTCTTC. This codes for CASSTSGGAYNEQFF.

V is TRBV4-1 and J is TRBJ1-4, with D maybe TRBD1 (5 bases). Trimming shortened V by 1 base and J by 8 bases, and 11 bases separated the two germline ends. The CDR3 contains 14 residues. Germline CDR1 reads MGHRA; CDR2 reads YSYEKL. Here the CDR3 DNA reads TGCGCCAGCAGCCAAGTCGGGGGGAGCGAAAAACTGTTTTTT. Its translation is CASSQVGGSEKLFF.

The chain has TRBV15 and TRBJ2-1; the match to TRBD2 covers 9 bases. Looked up from germline, CDR1 is LNHNV and CDR2 is YYDKDF (reference sequence). The CDR3 is 14 residues long. The junction had 5 bases not matched to a gene; V was cut back by 4 bases and J by 7 bases. The CDR3 is CATSTRTSVNEQFF. The CDR3 bases are TGTGCCACCAGCACACGGACTAGCGTAAATGAGCAGTTCTTC.